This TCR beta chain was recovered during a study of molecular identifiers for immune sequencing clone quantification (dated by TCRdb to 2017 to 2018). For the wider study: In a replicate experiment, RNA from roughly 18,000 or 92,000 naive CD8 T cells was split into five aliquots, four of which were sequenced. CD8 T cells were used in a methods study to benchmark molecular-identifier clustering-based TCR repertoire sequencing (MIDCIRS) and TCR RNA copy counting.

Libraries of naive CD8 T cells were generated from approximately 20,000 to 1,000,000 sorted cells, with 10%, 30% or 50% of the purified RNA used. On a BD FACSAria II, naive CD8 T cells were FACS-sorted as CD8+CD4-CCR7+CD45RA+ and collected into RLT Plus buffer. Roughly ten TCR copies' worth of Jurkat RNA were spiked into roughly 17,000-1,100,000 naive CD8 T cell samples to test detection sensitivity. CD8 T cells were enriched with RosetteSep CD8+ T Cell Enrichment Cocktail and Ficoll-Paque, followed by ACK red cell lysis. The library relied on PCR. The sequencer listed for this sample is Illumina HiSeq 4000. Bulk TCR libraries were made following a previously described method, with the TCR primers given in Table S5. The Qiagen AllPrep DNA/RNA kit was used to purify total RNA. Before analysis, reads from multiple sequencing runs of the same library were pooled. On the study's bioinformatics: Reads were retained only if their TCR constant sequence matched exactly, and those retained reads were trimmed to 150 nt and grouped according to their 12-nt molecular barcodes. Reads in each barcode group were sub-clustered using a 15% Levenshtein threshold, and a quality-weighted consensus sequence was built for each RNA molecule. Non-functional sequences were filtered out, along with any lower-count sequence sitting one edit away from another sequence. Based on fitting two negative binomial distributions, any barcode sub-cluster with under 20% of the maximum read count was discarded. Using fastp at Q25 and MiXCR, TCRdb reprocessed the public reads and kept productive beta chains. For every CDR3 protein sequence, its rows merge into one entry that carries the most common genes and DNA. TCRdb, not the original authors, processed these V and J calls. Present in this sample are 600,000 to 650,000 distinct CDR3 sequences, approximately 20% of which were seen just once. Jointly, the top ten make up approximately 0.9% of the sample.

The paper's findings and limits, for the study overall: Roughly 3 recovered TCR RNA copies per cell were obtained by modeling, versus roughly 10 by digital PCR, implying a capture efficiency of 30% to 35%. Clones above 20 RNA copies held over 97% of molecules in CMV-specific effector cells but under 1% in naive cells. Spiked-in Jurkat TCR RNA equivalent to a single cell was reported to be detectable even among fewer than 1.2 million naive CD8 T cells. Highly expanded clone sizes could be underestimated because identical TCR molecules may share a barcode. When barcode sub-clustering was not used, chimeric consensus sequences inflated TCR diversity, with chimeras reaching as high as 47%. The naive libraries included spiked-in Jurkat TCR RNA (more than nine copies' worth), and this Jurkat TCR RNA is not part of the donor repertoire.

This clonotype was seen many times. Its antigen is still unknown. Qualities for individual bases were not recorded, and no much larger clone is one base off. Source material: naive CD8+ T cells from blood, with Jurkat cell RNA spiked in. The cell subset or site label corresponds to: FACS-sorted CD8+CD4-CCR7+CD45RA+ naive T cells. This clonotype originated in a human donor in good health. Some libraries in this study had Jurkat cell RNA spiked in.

The base sequence is TGCGCCAGCAGCCAAGAACGGACAGGACGTAACTCACCCCTCCACTTT. It translates to CASSQERTGRNSPLHF. The chain joins TRBV4-3 to TRBJ1-6; 7 central nucleotides agree with TRBD1. Measured from the cysteine to the phenylalanine, the CDR3 is 16 residues long. The only DNA kept is the CDR3, 48 bases in frame from the first base. CDR1 and CDR2 are drawn from the germline V gene: LGHNA, YSLEER. Trimming takes 0 bases off V and 10 bases off J; junction bases not matched to a gene: 9.